The source of this T cell receptor (beta chain) is a study of cytomegalovirus exposure and HLA in healthy donors. Regarding the study as a whole: Rare sequences made up most TCRs, while some public TCRs were found in many donors. Versus the approximately 700-donor mean, an Asian-associated ancestry cluster reportedly showed fewer N-insertions in a later analysis. Within the data, a cluster of highly shared sequence variants was likely a sequencing artifact. Sequencing depth across donors, presence/absence analyses assumed, was roughly uniform.

In the case of this clone: Its matching antigen is unknown.

13 Jbeta primers and 60 Vbeta primers were used for the PCR. TCRdb keeps only in-frame clones here, not all; method: immunoSEQ multiplex PCR. In the table there are approximately 150,000 clones, less than 80% of which are singletons. The V segment lost 6 bases and the J segment 0 bases; nucleotides outside the gene matches: 4. Germline CDR1 and CDR2: MNHNY and SVGAGI (reference sequence). This CDR3 has 16 amino acids. Specimen: PBMCs. The clonotype originates from a man in his forties in good health and CMV-seronegative. The chain recombines TRBV6-6 with TRBJ1-3; 11 positions match TRBD1. In DNA, the CDR3 is TGTGCCAGCAGCTCCGGGACAGGGGGCTCTGGAAACACCATATATTTT. Translated, it gives CASSSGTGGSGNTIYF.